Below are 8 T cell receptor beta chains sequenced from a single sample in a study of PD-1 blockade in classical Hodgkin lymphoma. The table came from immunoSEQ multiplex PCR; TCRdb's copy has only in-frame clones and leaves some out. The table lists 30,000 to 40,000 clones, 80% to 90% of them singletons, with more than 0.2% in the top ten. Time point specified: newly diagnosed, previously untreated cHL patient sample. CD4+ T cells were purified from thawed PBMCs by negative selection. Sequenced material: CD4+ T cells from blood. The source of these receptors is a human donor with classical Hodgkin lymphoma.

The chain joins TRBV18 to TRBJ2-5; D not certain. The CDR3 is 14 amino acids. Per germline, CDR1 KGHSH and CDR2 LQKENI. V was shortened by 3 bases and J by 3 bases, with 11 bases between the two germline ends. Written as DNA, the CDR3 is TGTGCCAGCTCACCCCAAGTGGGCGAAGAGACCCAGTACTTC. The encoded protein is CASSPQVGEETQYF.

The rearrangement links TRBV11-3 to TRBJ2-7; the match to TRBD1 covers 7 bases. J lost 3 bases, V lost 5 bases, and 4 bases had no gene match. There are 13 residues in the CDR3. CDR1 and CDR2 from the germline V gene are SGHNT and YENEEA. Here the CDR3 reads CASSPGQNYEQYF. CDR3 bases: TGTGCCAGCAGCCCGGGACAGAACTACGAGCAGTACTTC.

This chain joins TRBV7-2 and TRBJ1-2; D gene unclear. Germline V gene sequence: CDR1 SGHTA, CDR2 FQGNSA. The V gene lost 3 bases and the J gene lost 2 bases, with 4 bases spanning the gap. The CDR3 extends over 12 amino acids. The CDR3 loop is CASSLGNYGYTF. Written as DNA, the CDR3 is TGTGCCAGCAGCTTGGGGAACTATGGCTACACCTTC.

V and J are TRBV5-1 and TRBJ2-6; D is possibly TRBD1 or TRBD2 (5 bases each). V lost 3 bases to trimming and J lost 0 bases, with 16 bases between them. The CDR3 totals 18 residues. The V gene's germline CDR1 is SGHRS and CDR2 YFSETQ. As DNA, the CDR3 is TGCGCCAGCAGCTCTGCCGGGACGCGCGGCTCTGGGGCCAACGTCCTGACTTTC. Protein product: CASSSAGTRGSGANVLTF.

This clone appeared once. The genes are TRBV6-5 and TRBJ2-1; 9 positions agree with TRBD2. The V gene end was trimmed by 6 bases and the J gene end by 3 bases; junction bases not matched to a gene: 6. Germline-derived CDR1 and CDR2 are MNHEY and SVGAGI. This CDR3 spans 15 amino acids. The CDR3 reads CASRVAGVGYNEQFF. CDR3 nucleotides: TGTGCCAGCAGGGTAGCGGGAGTTGGCTACAATGAGCAGTTCTTC.

J is TRBJ1-2 and V is TRBV29-1; D not resolved. V was clipped by 6 bases and J by 6 bases, with 14 bases between them. Germline CDR1 SQVTM, CDR2 ANQGSEA. This CDR3 comprises 12 residues. The CDR3 sequence is CSVGPFSDGYTF. The CDR3 coding sequence is TGCAGCGTAGGGCCCTTTTCTGATGGCTACACCTTC.

V gene TRBV7-6 combines with J gene TRBJ1-6; D call uncertain. The ends were cut back, 2 bases at V and 4 bases at J, with 9 bases in the middle. The CDR3 length is 15 residues. Per the germline V gene, CDR1 is SGHVS and CDR2 is FNYEAQ. CDR3 sequence: CASSLQVGYNSPLHF. The CDR3 bases are TGTGCCAGCAGCTTACAGGTCGGATATAATTCACCCCTCCACTTT. Supplemented by reference TRBV7-6 and TRBJ1-6, the full variable domain reads GAGVSQSPRYKVTKRGQDVALRCDPISGHVSLYWYRQALGQGPEFLTYFNYEAQQDKSGLPNDRFSAERPEGSISTLTIQRTEQRDSAMYRCASSLQVGYNSPLHFGNGTRLTVT.

The chain links TRBV5-1 to TRBJ1-1, with D possibly matching TRBD1 (6 bases). CDR3 length: 14 residues. The ends were cut back, 4 bases at V and 1 base at J, with 11 bases in the middle. Per germline, CDR1 SGHRS and CDR2 YFSETQ. The CDR3 loop reads CASSARTANTEAFF. The CDR3, as DNA: TGCGCCAGCAGCGCCAGGACAGCGAACACTGAAGCTTTCTTT. The variable domain in full, completed from reference TRBV5-1 and TRBJ1-1, reads KAGVTQTPRYLIKTRGQQVTLSCSPISGHRSVSWYQQTPGQGLQFLFEYFSETQRNKGNFPGRFSGRQFSNSRSEMNVSTLELGDSALYLCASSARTANTEAFFGQGTRLTVV.